The clone carrying this T cell receptor beta chain was counted once. Its specificity is unknown. The data are from a study of T cell repertoires in cytomegalovirus infection. Whole-study context: It can be stated that public TCR beta signatures indicated CMV infection as well as a matching HLA type.

TCRdb reanalysed the reads using MiXCR and keeps one entry per CDR3 protein. The sample has some 500,000 distinct CDR3 sequences, roughly 34% seen once. This CDR3 spans 15 amino acids. After removal of 3 bases from V and 3 bases from J, the junction contained 4 bases not matched to a gene. CDR1 is KGHSH and CDR2 is LQKENI in the germline V gene. The origin of this receptor is a human donor in good health (CMV status not recorded). Some clones in this sample may be carry-over from other donors' samples. Sequencing was performed on cultured PBMCs, taken from culture after CMV antigen stimulation. The V call is TRBV18, the J call TRBJ2-1, with 8 bases aligning to TRBD2. CDR3 residues: CASSPVSGNYNEQFF. As DNA, the CDR3 is TGTGCCAGCTCACCTGTTAGCGGGAACTACAATGAGCAGTTCTTC.